The clone carrying this TCR beta chain was found many times. The target antigen is unknown. These data come from a study of T-cell reconstitution after alpha-beta-depleted transplantation in children. Overall study findings and caveats: Several hundred graft clones that had expanded were reportedly the source of alpha-beta T cells about two months after transplant. One year after transplant, T-cell counts and diversity came mostly from newly produced T cells. Some patients' high day-60 TCRbeta diversity was traced to surviving recipient T cells and thymic progenitors.

As it was prepared, the TCRbeta library received unique molecular identifiers. Each CDR3 protein is one row after TCRdb ran MiXCR on the PCR reads. The sample contains around 210,000 distinct CDR3 sequences, approximately 7% of which appear only once. V dropped 5 bases and J dropped 7 bases, with 12 bases sitting between them. CDR1 is SGHTA and CDR2 is FQGNSA in the germline V gene. The CDR3 has 13 residues. The chain uses TRBV7-2 and TRBJ1-5; D ambiguous. Here the sequenced sample was PBMCs, taken before TCRalphabeta/CD19-depleted stem cell transplant. The TCR sequence derives from a boy under 10 years old with acute lymphoblastic leukemia, due to receive a stem cell transplant. CDR3 nucleotide sequence: TGTGCCAGCAGCCTAGAGGTTAGGCAGCCCCAGCATTTT. Residues: CASSLEVRQPQHF.